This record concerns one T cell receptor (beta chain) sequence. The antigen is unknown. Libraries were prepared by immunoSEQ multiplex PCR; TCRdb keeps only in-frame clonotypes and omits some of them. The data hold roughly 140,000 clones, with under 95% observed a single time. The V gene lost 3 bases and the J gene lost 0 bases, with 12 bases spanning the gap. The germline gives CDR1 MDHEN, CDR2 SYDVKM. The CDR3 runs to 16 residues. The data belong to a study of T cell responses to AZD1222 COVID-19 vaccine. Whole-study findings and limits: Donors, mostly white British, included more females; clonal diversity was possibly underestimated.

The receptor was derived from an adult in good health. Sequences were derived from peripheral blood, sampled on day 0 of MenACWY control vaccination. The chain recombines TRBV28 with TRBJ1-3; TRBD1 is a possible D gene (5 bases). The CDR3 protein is CASSFIGQGSGNTIYF. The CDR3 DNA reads TGTGCCAGCAGTTTCATCGGGCAGGGCTCTGGAAACACCATATATTTT.